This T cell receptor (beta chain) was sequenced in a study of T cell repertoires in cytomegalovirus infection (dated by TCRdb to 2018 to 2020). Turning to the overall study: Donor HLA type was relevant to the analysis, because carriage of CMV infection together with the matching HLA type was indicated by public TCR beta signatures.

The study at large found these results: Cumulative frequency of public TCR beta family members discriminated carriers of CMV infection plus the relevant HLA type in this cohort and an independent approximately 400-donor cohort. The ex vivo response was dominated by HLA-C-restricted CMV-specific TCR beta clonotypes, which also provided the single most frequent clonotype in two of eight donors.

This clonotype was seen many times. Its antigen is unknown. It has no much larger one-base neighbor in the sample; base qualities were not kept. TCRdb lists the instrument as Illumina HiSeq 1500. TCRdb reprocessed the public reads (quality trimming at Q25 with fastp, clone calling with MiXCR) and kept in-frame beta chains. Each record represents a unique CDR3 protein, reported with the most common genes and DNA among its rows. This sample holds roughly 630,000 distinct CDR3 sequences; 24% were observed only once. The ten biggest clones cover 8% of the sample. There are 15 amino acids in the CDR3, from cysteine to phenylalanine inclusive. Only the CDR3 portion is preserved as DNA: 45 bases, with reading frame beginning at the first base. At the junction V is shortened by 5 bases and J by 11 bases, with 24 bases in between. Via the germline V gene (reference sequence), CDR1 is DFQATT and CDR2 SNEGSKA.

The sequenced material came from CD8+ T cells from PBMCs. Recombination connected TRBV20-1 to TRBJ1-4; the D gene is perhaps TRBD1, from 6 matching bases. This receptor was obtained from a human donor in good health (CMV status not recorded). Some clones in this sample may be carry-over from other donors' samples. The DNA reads TGCAGTGCTGTCGAATCGGGACATCGGGTTGTTAAACTGTTTTTT. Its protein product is CSAVESGHRVVKLFF.